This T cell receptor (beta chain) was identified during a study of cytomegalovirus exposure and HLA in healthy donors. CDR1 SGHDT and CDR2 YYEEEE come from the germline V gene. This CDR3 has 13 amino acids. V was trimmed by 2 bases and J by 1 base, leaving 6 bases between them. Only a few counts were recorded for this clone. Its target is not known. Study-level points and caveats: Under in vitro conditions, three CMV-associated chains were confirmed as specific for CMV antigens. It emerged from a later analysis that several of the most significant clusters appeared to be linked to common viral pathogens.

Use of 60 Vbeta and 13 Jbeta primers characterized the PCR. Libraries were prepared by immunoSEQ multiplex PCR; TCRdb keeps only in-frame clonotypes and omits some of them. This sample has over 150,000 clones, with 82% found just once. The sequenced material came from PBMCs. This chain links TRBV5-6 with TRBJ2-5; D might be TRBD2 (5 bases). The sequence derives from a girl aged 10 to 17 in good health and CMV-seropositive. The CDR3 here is CASSFGVQETQYF. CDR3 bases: TGTGCCAGCAGCTTCGGGGTCCAAGAGACCCAGTACTTC.